These T cell receptor beta chains were read from a single sample in a study of blood T cell repertoires in COVID-19. Generated by immunoSEQ multiplex PCR, the TCRdb table keeps only in-frame clones and is missing some. The repertoire has about 49,000 clones, around 87% of them found once; the top ten carry more than 2%. The sequenced sample was peripheral blood. The source of these receptors is a woman older than 75 with COVID-19, enrolled during active disease. Each CDR3 is given with its conserved first and last residue. The D gene is left open where the match is weak. Clone size is given for some rows only: seen once, a few or many times, or a class if the clone is expanded.

d_call: TRBD1
clone_size: NA
v_call: TRBV6-5
j_call: TRBJ2-7
cdr3_aa: CASNPGQGINEQYF
cdr3_nt: TGTGCCAGCAATCCGGGACAGGGAATTAACGAGCAGTACTTC

d_call: TRBD1
clone_size: NA
v_call: TRBV12-3/TRBV12-4
j_call: TRBJ1-2
cdr3_aa: CASRQTGNYGYTF
cdr3_nt: TGTGCCAGCAGACAGACAGGGAACTATGGCTACACCTTC

d_call: TRBD1
clone_size: NA
v_call: TRBV5-1
j_call: TRBJ2-2
cdr3_aa: CASSRRTGRSNNTGELFF
cdr3_nt: TGCGCCAGCAGCCGTAGGACAGGGAGGTCGAATAACACCGGGGAGCTGTTTTTT

d_call: TRBD1
clone_size: NA
v_call: TRBV5-1
j_call: TRBJ1-6
cdr3_aa: CASSEAGGANSPLHF
cdr3_nt: TGCGCCAGCAGCGAAGCAGGGGGCGCGAATTCACCCCTCCACTTT

d_call: NA
clone_size: once
v_call: TRBV4-1
j_call: TRBJ2-7
cdr3_aa: CASSQDRIGGEQYF
cdr3_nt: TGCGCCAGCAGCCAAGATCGTATCGGGGGCGAGCAGTACTTC

d_call: NA
clone_size: NA
v_call: TRBV6-5
j_call: TRBJ1-4
cdr3_aa: CASSWTRGNEKLFF
cdr3_nt: TGTGCCAGCAGTTGGACTAGGGGTAATGAAAAACTGTTTTTT

d_call: NA
clone_size: NA
v_call: TRBV6-2/TRBV6-3
j_call: TRBJ1-5
cdr3_aa: CASSSSGQSNQPQHF
cdr3_nt: TGTGCCAGCAGTTCCTCGGGACAAAGCAATCAGCCCCAGCATTTT

d_call: TRBD1
clone_size: few
v_call: TRBV6-5
j_call: TRBJ1-5
cdr3_aa: CASRGDRDSNQPQHF
cdr3_nt: TGTGCCAGCAGAGGCGACAGGGATAGCAATCAGCCCCAGCATTTT

d_call: NA
clone_size: NA
v_call: TRBV5-4
j_call: TRBJ2-3
cdr3_aa: CASSPGTRKRDTQYF
cdr3_nt: TGTGCCAGCAGCCCGGGGACTCGGAAAAGAGATACGCAGTATTTT

d_call: TRBD2
clone_size: once
v_call: TRBV5-6
j_call: TRBJ2-1
cdr3_aa: CASSFYPSGGAVNEQFF
cdr3_nt: TGTGCCAGCAGCTTTTACCCTAGCGGGGGGGCCGTCAATGAGCAGTTCTTC

d_call: TRBD2
clone_size: NA
v_call: TRBV19
j_call: TRBJ2-6
cdr3_aa: CASSLPGGASGANVLTF
cdr3_nt: TGTGCCAGTAGTCTCCCCGGGGGGGCCTCTGGGGCCAACGTCCTGACTTTC